These 6 T cell receptor beta chains share one sample of origin, sequenced in a study of blood T cell repertoires in COVID-19. Generated by immunoSEQ multiplex PCR, the TCRdb table keeps only in-frame clones and is missing some. The table lists 150,000 to 200,000 clones, about four fifths of them singletons. Sequencing was performed on peripheral blood. These receptors all stem from a woman aged 70 to 79 with acute or convalescent COVID-19.

This rearrangement joins TRBV7-9 to TRBJ2-5, with D perhaps matching TRBD1 (5 bases). This CDR3 spans 14 amino acids. Trimming removed 4 bases from V and 1 base from J, with 10 bases in between. Germline V gene data show CDR1 as SEHNR and CDR2 as FQNEAQ (reference sequence). The CDR3 region is CASSSRQSQETQYF. In nucleotides, the CDR3 is TGTGCCAGCAGCTCCAGACAGTCCCAAGAGACCCAGTACTTC.

This clone was observed a few times. This chain connects TRBV7-9 to TRBJ1-5; D not certain. Germline CDR1 and CDR2: SEHNR and FQNEAQ (reference sequence). The CDR3 contains 12 residues. Trimming removed 3 bases at V and 6 bases at J, with 6 bases between. As DNA, the CDR3 is TGTGCCAGCAGCTTTGCGGGTCAGCCCCAGCATTTT. Translated, it gives CASSFAGQPQHF.

This clone was detected only a few times. The chain uses TRBV7-9 and TRBJ2-2; D gene ambiguous. Between the trimmed V and J ends, which lost 1 base and 4 bases, there was a span of 4 bases. Germline V gives CDR1 SEHNR, CDR2 FQNEAQ (reference sequence). The CDR3 spans 13 residues. CDR3 protein: CASSLDGTGELFF. CDR3 bases: TGTGCCAGCAGCTTAGACGGCACCGGGGAGCTGTTTTTT.

The gene calls are TRBV7-9 and TRBJ2-1, with TRBD1 matching 10 bases. CDR3 length: 15 amino acids. After removal of 7 bases from V and 9 bases from J, the junction contained 12 bases not matched to a gene. In germline, CDR1 is SEHNR, CDR2 FQNEAQ (reference sequence). CDR3 protein: CASNTGTGAAGEQFF. The CDR3 region has the DNA TGTGCCAGCAACACCGGGACAGGGGCCGCGGGTGAGCAGTTCTTC.

The chain carries TRBV28 and TRBJ2-5; weak D call: TRBD1 (6 bases). The V and J ends lost 7 bases and 5 bases respectively, with 11 bases between them. CDR1 and CDR2 from the germline V gene are MDHEN and SYDVKM. The CDR3 has 12 amino acids. This CDR3 reads CASMLRGETQYF. CDR3 sequence (DNA): TGTGCCAGCATGTTAAGGGGGGAGACCCAGTACTTC.

This clone has a single count. This rearrangement joins TRBV18 to TRBJ1-3; the D gene is possibly TRBD1 (5 bases). The germline V gene has CDR1 KGHSH and CDR2 LQKENI. V gave up 4 bases and J gave up 4 bases, with 17 bases separating them. The CDR3 extends over 16 amino acids. CDR3 sequence reads: CASSQTGPRTGNTIYF. The CDR3 nucleotides read TGTGCCAGCTCACAGACCGGGCCCCGGACAGGAAACACCATATATTTT.